This T cell receptor (beta chain) was sequenced in a study of regulatory T cells in long-lasting Graves disease. Study-wide context: Under 3 months of antithyroid drugs had been taken by newly diagnosed Graves' patients.

With iRepertoire HTBI primers and Arm-PCR of CDR3 regions, TCR beta libraries were built. From the multiplex PCR reads, TCRdb called clonotypes with MiXCR, one entry per CDR3 protein. The sample includes approximately 440,000 distinct CDR3 sequences, 15% to 20% of them seen just once. The table lists this clonotype with a few counts. Time point defined: newly diagnosed GD, antithyroid drugs for less than 3 months. PBMCs were the source of the RNA used for TCR sequencing. An endocrinology department located in Xi'an, China, was where the patients came from. The length of the CDR3 is 16 residues. In germline, CDR1 is KGHSH, CDR2 LQKENI. Trimming took 7 bases from V and 3 from J; bases not matched to a gene: 8. These data were also reused for a study on T cells in Graves' hyperthyroidism and ophthalmopathy.

The sample was peripheral blood mononuclear cells (PBMCs), taken at new diagnosis, from a patient treated with antithyroid drugs. The receptor's source is a man aged 35 to 55 with Graves disease. The chain couples TRBV18 to TRBJ2-3, with 12 positions matching TRBD2. CDR3 sequence reads: CASLPLAGGTTDTQYF. CDR3 in DNA: TGTGCCAGCTTACCCCTAGCGGGGGGGACTACAGATACGCAGTATTTT.